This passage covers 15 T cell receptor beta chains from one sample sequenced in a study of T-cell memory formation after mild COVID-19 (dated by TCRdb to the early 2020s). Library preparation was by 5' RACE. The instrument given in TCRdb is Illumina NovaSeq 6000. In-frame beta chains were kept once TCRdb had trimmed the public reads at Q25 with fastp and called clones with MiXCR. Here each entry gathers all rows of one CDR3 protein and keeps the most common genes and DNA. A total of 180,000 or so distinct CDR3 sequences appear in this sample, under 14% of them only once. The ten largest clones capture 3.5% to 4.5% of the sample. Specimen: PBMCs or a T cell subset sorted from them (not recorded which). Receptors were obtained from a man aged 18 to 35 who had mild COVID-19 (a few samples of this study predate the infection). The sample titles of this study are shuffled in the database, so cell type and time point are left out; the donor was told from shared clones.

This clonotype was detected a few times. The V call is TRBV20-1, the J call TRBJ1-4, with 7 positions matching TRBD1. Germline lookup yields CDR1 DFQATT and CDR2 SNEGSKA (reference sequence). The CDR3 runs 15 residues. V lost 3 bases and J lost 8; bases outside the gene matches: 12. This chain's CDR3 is CSARATGDPTEKLFF. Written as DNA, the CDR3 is TGCAGTGCTAGGGCCACAGGGGACCCCACCGAAAAACTGTTTTTT.

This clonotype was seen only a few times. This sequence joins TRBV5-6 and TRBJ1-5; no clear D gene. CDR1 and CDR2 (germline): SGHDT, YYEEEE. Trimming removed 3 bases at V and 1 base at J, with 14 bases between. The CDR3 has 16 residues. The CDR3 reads CASSSSLQVSNQPQHF. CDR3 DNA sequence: TGTGCCAGCAGCTCTTCCCTACAAGTAAGCAATCAGCCCCAGCATTTT.

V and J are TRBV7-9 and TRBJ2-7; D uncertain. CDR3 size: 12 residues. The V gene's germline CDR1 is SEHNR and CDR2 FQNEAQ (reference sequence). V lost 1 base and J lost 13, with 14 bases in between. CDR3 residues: CASSLDSPTVYF. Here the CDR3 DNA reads TGTGCCAGCAGCTTAGACAGTCCCACTGTTTACTTC.

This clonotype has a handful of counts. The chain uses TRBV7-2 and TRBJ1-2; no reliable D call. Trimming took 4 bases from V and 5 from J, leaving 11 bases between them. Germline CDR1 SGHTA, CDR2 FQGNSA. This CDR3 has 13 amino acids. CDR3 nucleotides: TGTGCCAGCAGCTCGGGCCGTTCTTATGGCTACACCTTC. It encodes CASSSGRSYGYTF.

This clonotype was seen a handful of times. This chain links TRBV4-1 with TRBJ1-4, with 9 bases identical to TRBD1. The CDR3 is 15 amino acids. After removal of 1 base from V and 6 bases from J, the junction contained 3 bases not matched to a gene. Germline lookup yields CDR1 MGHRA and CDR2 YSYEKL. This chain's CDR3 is CASSQVGTGHEKLFF. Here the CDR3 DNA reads TGCGCCAGCAGCCAAGTGGGGACAGGGCATGAAAAACTGTTTTTT.

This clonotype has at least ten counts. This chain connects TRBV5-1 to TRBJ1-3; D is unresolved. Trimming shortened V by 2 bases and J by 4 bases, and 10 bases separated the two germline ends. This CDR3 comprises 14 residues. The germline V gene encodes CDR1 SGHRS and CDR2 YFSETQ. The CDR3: CASSLRTGGNTIYF. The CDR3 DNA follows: TGCGCCAGCAGCTTAAGGACGGGGGGAAACACCATATATTTT.

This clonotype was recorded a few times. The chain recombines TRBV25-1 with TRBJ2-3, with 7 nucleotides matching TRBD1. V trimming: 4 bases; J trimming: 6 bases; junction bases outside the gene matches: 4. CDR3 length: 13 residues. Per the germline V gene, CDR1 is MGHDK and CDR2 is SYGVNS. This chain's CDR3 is CASSATGTDTQYF. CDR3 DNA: TGTGCCAGCAGTGCGACAGGGACGGATACGCAGTATTTT.

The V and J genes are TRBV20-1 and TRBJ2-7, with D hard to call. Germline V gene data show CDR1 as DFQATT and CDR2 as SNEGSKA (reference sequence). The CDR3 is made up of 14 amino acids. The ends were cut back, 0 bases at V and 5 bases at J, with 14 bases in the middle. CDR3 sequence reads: CSARESSRADEQYV. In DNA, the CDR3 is TGCAGTGCTAGAGAATCGTCAAGGGCAGACGAGCAGTACGTC.

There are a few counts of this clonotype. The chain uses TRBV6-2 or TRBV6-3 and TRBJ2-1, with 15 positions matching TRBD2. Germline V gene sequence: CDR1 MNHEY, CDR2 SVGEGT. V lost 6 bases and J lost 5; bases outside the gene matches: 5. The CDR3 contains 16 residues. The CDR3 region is CASRRGLAGGDNEQFF. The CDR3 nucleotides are TGTGCCAGCAGAAGGGGACTAGCGGGGGGAGACAATGAGCAGTTCTTC.

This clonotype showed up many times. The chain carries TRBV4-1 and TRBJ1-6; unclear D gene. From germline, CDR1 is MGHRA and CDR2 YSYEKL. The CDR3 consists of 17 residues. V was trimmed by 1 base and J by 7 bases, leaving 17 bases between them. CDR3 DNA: TGCGCCAGCAGCCAAGTAGGCACAGCTGCCGTAAATTCACCCCTCCACTTT. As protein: CASSQVGTAAVNSPLHF.

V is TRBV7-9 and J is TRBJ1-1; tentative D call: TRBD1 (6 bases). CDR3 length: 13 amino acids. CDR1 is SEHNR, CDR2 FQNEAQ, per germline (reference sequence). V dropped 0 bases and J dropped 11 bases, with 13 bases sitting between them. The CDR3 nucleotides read TGTGCCAGCAGCTTAGCTGGAGGGGGATGGGCTTTCTTT. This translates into CASSLAGGGWAFF.

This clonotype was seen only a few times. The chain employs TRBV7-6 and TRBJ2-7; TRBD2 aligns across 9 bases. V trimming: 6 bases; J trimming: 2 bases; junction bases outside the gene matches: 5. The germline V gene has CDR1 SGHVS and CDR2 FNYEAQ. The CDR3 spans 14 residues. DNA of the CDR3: TGTGCCAGCAGGACAGCGGGGGGACCCTACGAGCAGTACTTC. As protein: CASRTAGGPYEQYF. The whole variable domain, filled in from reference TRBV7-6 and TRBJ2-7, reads GAGVSQSPRYKVTKRGQDVALRCDPISGHVSLYWYRQALGQGPEFLTYFNYEAQQDKSGLPNDRFSAERPEGSISTLTIQRTEQRDSAMYRCASRTAGGPYEQYFGPGTRLTVT.

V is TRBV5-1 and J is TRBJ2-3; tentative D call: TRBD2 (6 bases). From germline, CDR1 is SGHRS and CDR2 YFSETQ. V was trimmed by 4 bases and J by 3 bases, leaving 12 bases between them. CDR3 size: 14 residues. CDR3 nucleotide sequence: TGCGCCAGCAGCCCGGGACTGATAACAGATACGCAGTATTTT. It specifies CASSPGLITDTQYF. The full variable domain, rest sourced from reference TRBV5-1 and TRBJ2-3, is KAGVTQTPRYLIKTRGQQVTLSCSPISGHRSVSWYQQTPGQGLQFLFEYFSETQRNKGNFPGRFSGRQFSNSRSEMNVSTLELGDSALYLCASSPGLITDTQYFGPGTRLTVL.

CDR3 sequence: CASNLTSDDEQYF. The CDR3, as DNA: TGTGCCAGCAACCTGACTAGCGATGACGAGCAGTACTTC. This chain links TRBV10-3 with TRBJ2-7, with 8 bases matching TRBD2. Losses at the gene ends were 10 bases for V and 5 bases for J; bases not matched to a gene: 10. The CDR3 is made up of 13 amino acids. Germline assignment: CDR1 ENHRY and CDR2 SYGVKD.

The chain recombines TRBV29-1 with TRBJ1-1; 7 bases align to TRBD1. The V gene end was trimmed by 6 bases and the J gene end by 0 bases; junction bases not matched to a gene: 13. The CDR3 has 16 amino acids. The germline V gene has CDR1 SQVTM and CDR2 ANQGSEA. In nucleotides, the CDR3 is TGCAGCGTCGTAGACAGGGTTGGGGCCATGAACACTGAAGCTTTCTTT. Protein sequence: CSVVDRVGAMNTEAFF.